This entry is about one T cell receptor (beta chain). What it binds is unknown. Treatment of the sample: some 20 received Ad26.COV2.S at low or high dose, single or two shots; 5 received placebo; per-sample allocation not given. Day 63 following the first vaccine or placebo injection was when the samples were taken. Trimming stripped 3 bases from V and 4 bases from J, with 13 bases between. From germline, CDR1 is LNHDA and CDR2 SQIVND (reference sequence). The CDR3 is 15 amino acids. The data belong to a study of Ad26.COV2.S vaccination and SARS-CoV-2 variants. Whole-study findings and limits: Vaccinees displayed broader spike-specific TCR repertoires than placebo recipients. The TCR-based breadth and depth measures might underestimate overall T cell responses.

Produced via immunoSEQ multiplex PCR; TCRdb's table is partial and in-frame only. The sample lists 300,000 to 400,000 clones, 80% to 90% seen once, with about 10% in the top ten. This TCR derives from a person between 18 and 65 years old who received the Ad26.COV2.S COVID-19 vaccine or a placebo. The chain couples TRBV19 to TRBJ1-5; TRBD1 is a possible D gene (5 bases). Sequenced material: peripheral blood, taken in a trial of Ad26.COV2.S vaccine versus placebo. The CDR3: CASSIAGRGNQPQHF. The CDR3 DNA reads TGTGCCAGTAGTATCGCAGGGAGGGGAAATCAGCCCCAGCATTTT.